Presented here are 17 T cell receptor beta chains from one specimen sequenced in a study of graft-versus-host responses after intestinal transplantation. Sequenced by immunoSEQ multiplex PCR; TCRdb stores in-frame clones only, minus some. This table has about 100,000 clones, more than 85% appearing once. The antigens for these receptors are not known. The sample here was unstimulated CD4+ T cells sorted from spleen or lymph node cells, taken before intestinal transplant. The receptor set was obtained from a human donor who received an intestinal transplant.

The genes are TRBV9 and TRBJ2-1; 12 nucleotides line up with TRBD2. Unmatched junction bases numbered 12, after V lost 3 bases and J lost 8 bases. CDR3 length: 17 amino acids. CDR1 SGDLS and CDR2 YYNGEE come from the germline V gene. CDR3 region: CASSATSGRGFGDEQFF. CDR3 nucleotide sequence: TGTGCCAGCAGCGCGACTAGCGGGAGAGGATTTGGGGATGAGCAGTTCTTC.

The rearrangement uses TRBV4-2 and TRBJ2-1; 9 bases align to TRBD2. Germline values: CDR1 LGHNA, CDR2 YNFKEQ. The CDR3 spans 13 residues. J was trimmed by 6 bases and V by 6 bases; bases with no gene match: 3. The CDR3 DNA reads as TGTGCCAGCAGAGAACTAGCGGGCAATGAGCAGTTCTTC. It translates to CASRELAGNEQFF.

The CDR3 DNA follows: TGTGCCAGCAGCTTAGCGCGAGGCCAAGAGACCCAGTACTTC. Translation: CASSLARGQETQYF. The chain links TRBV7-2 to TRBJ2-5; no firm D call. Germline lookup yields CDR1 SGHTA and CDR2 FQGNSA. This CDR3 comprises 14 residues. V lost 0 bases to trimming and J lost 1 base, with 6 bases between them. Variable domain in full (rest from reference TRBV7-2 and TRBJ2-5): GAGVSQSPSNKVTEKGKDVELRCDPISGHTALYWYRQSLGQGLEFLIYFQGNSAPDKSGLPSDRFSAERTGGSVSTLTIQRTQQEDSAVYLCASSLARGQETQYFGPGTRLLVL.

The chain recombines TRBV5-3 with TRBJ2-3; TRBD2 aligns across 7 bases. TRBV5-3 is reported as an ORF; its role is uncertain. J lost 2 bases, V lost 4 bases, and 16 bases had no gene match. There are 18 residues in the CDR3. The DNA of the CDR3 is TGTGCCAGAAGCGCTAAAGGCCGGGAGGTCCAGGACACAGATACGCAGTATTTT. Translation: CARSAKGREVQDTDTQYF.

Only one count was recorded for this clone. The chain employs TRBV2 and TRBJ2-1, with D perhaps TRBD2 (5 bases). The CDR3 runs to 13 residues. The germline CDR1 and CDR2 sequences are SNHLY and FYNNEI. The V end was cut by 4 bases, the J end by 9 bases, with 13 bases between. This chain's CDR3 is CASSGSSRGEQFF. As DNA, the CDR3 is TGTGCCAGCAGTGGCTCTAGCCGGGGTGAGCAGTTCTTC.

This chain links TRBV27 with TRBJ2-3; the D is unclear. The germline V gene has CDR1 MNHEY and CDR2 SMNVEV (reference sequence). V gave up 5 bases and J gave up 2 bases, with 17 bases separating them. The CDR3 contains 16 residues. This chain's CDR3 is CASSPRQPAYTDTQYF. CDR3 DNA: TGTGCCAGCAGTCCGAGACAACCGGCTTACACAGATACGCAGTATTTT.

This sequence joins TRBV6-5 and TRBJ2-7; D is ambiguous. In germline, CDR1 is MNHEY, CDR2 SVGAGI. The CDR3 is 13 amino acids. V dropped 2 bases and J dropped 7 bases, with 12 bases sitting between them. The CDR3 DNA follows: TGTGCCAGCAGTTACGCCTACCTCCGGGAGCAGTACTTC. It yields the protein CASSYAYLREQYF.

The V call is TRBV5-5, the J call TRBJ2-1; 8 bases are a match to TRBD2. The germline V gene has CDR1 SGHKS and CDR2 YYEKEE (reference sequence). This CDR3 has 15 amino acids. V was pared by 2 bases and J by 2 bases, with 3 bases of the junction left unmatched. The CDR3 protein is CASSFLAGTYNEQFF. The CDR3 coding sequence is TGTGCCAGCAGCTTCTTAGCGGGAACCTACAATGAGCAGTTCTTC.

The genes are TRBV2 and TRBJ2-7; tentatively, D is TRBD2 (5 bases). The CDR3 is made up of 14 amino acids. The germline gives CDR1 SNHLY, CDR2 FYNNEI. The V end was cut by 1 base, the J end by 3 bases, with 10 bases between. The CDR3 spells CASSEGELNYEQYF. The CDR3, as DNA: TGTGCCAGCAGTGAAGGGGAGCTCAACTACGAGCAGTACTTC.

This chain links TRBV5-1 with TRBJ2-1; TRBD1 might be the D (6 bases). Germline lookup yields CDR1 SGHRS and CDR2 YFSETQ. The CDR3 length is 15 residues. V lost 5 bases and J 4 bases, leaving 16 bases between the germline ends. CDR3: CASRSGTTSYNEQFF. DNA of the CDR3: TGCGCCAGCAGGTCAGGGACAACCTCTTACAATGAGCAGTTCTTC.

The CDR3 DNA follows: TGCAGCGTTGAAGATCACGGCCCCACAGATACGCAGTATTTT. Translation: CSVEDHGPTDTQYF. The chain joins TRBV29-1 to TRBJ2-3; D is ambiguous. CDR1 SQVTM and CDR2 ANQGSEA come from the germline V gene. The CDR3 spans 14 residues. The V gene lost 0 bases and the J gene lost 2 bases, with 9 bases spanning the gap.

J is TRBJ1-4 and V is TRBV7-9; D perhaps matches TRBD1 (5 bases). Between the trimmed V and J ends, which lost 2 bases and 8 bases, there was a span of 15 bases. Germline-derived CDR1 and CDR2 are SEHNR and FQNEAQ (reference sequence). The CDR3 is 15 amino acids. This CDR3 is CASSLRGGKEEKLFF. Here the CDR3 DNA reads TGTGCCAGCAGCTTACGGGGGGGTAAGGAAGAAAAACTGTTTTTT.

This clone was seen a single time. The chain uses TRBV2 and TRBJ1-1; the D gene is possibly TRBD1 (6 bases). The V and J ends lost 5 bases and 1 base respectively, with 11 bases between them. CDR1 and CDR2 from the germline V gene are SNHLY and FYNNEI. This CDR3 region has 14 residues. Here the CDR3 DNA reads TGTGCCAGCAGTACCGGGACACCGAACACTGAAGCTTTCTTT. Protein: CASSTGTPNTEAFF.

CDR3 residues: CASGHLETQYF. The CDR3 DNA sequence: TGTGCTAGTGGCCATCTCGAGACCCAGTACTTC. This chain joins TRBV12-5 and TRBJ2-5; D not resolved. Per germline, CDR1 LGHNT and CDR2 FRNRAP. V was pared by 6 bases and J by 5 bases, with 7 bases between. The CDR3 consists of 11 residues.

CDR3 DNA sequence: TGCAGCGTTGGGGACCCTTTCACTCAAGAGACCCAGTACTTC. This sequence encodes CSVGDPFTQETQYF. The rearrangement links TRBV29-1 to TRBJ2-5; the D call may be TRBD1 or TRBD2 (5 bases each). The CDR3 covers 14 residues. The V gene's germline CDR1 is SQVTM and CDR2 ANQGSEA. Trimming took 4 bases from V and 2 from J, leaving 14 bases between them.

This rearrangement joins TRBV29-1 to TRBJ2-4; a possible D gene is TRBD2 (5 bases). Germline assignment: CDR1 SQVTM and CDR2 ANQGSEA. The V end lost 8 bases, the J end lost 0 bases, and 14 bases lay between the germline ends. The CDR3 contains 14 residues. This chain's CDR3 is CSPGEEIAKNIQYF. The CDR3, as DNA: TGCAGCCCCGGGGAAGAAATAGCCAAAAACATTCAGTACTTC.

The chain recombines TRBV19 with TRBJ1-5; 7 bases match TRBD1. There are 15 residues in the CDR3. Germline values: CDR1 LNHDA, CDR2 SQIVND (reference sequence). V lost 7 bases and J lost 5; bases outside the gene matches: 11. The CDR3 here is CASTPTGKIYQPQHF. The CDR3 DNA follows: TGTGCCAGTACCCCGACAGGGAAGATTTATCAGCCCCAGCATTTT.